This T cell receptor beta chain was identified during a study of CD8 T cells in ankylosing spondylitis. Study results and limitations: Those disease-linked clones were CD8+; they were also relatively rare in peripheral blood. Reactive arthritis synovial fluid and blood were previously reported to contain some motif variants. Roughly eight highly homologous variants made up a TCR beta motif that seemed to typify ankylosing spondylitis blood.

Trimming took 5 bases from V and 8 from J, leaving 10 bases between them. CDR1 SGHTA and CDR2 FQGTGA come from the germline V gene. The CDR3 length is 13 residues. Libraries of TCR beta came from quantitative 5'-RACE with molecular barcodes. Each CDR3 protein gets one entry after TCRdb re-called the 5' RACE reads with MiXCR. Among 200,000 or so distinct CDR3 sequences listed, 10% to 15% were seen once. Details on this clonotype: The antigen is undetermined.

The receptor was isolated from a female donor with ankylosing spondylitis or in good health (not recorded which). The V gene is TRBV7-3, the J gene TRBJ1-6, with D unresolved. Sequenced sample: blood, either unsorted or a sorted T cell fraction (not recorded which). The DNA for the CDR3 is TGTGCCAGCAGCCTTACGTACGATTCACCCCTCCACTTT. Translating gives CASSLTYDSPLHF.